These 32 T cell receptor beta chains came from one sample sequenced in a study of breast tumors, draining lymph nodes, adjacent tissues. TCRdb itself ran the multiplex PCR reads through MiXCR, one entry per CDR3 protein. The sample has approximately 130,000 distinct CDR3 sequences; around 20% are singletons. The lymph nodes were axillary draining lymph nodes from breast cancer patients. Sequencing was done on a sample of axillary lymph node tissue. These receptors came from a female donor with breast cancer. Some clones in this sample may be carry-over from other donors' samples.

This clonotype showed up many times. V gene TRBV9 combines with J gene TRBJ2-5, with TRBD2 matching over 11 bases. V was clipped by 4 bases and J by 4 bases; unmatched bases: 9. This CDR3 has 16 residues. Germline V gives CDR1 SGDLS, CDR2 YYNGEE. The CDR3: CASSPRRLAGSETQYF. DNA for the CDR3: TGTGCCAGCAGCCCCCGACGACTAGCGGGATCAGAGACCCAGTACTTC.

The chain joins TRBV28 to TRBJ1-4; D call uncertain. V lost 3 bases, J lost 10 bases, and 18 bases lay in between. Looked up from germline, CDR1 is MDHEN and CDR2 is SYDVKM. This CDR3 spans 15 amino acids. CDR3 amino acids: CASSLTRAPVGKLFF. CDR3 DNA: TGTGCCAGCAGTTTGACCCGGGCCCCCGTTGGAAAACTGTTTTTT.

The gene calls are TRBV28 and TRBJ1-4; 10 nucleotides agree with TRBD1. Germline trimming cut 6 bases from V and 3 bases from J; bases unmatched to any gene: 1. CDR3 size: 14 residues. CDR1 MDHEN and CDR2 SYDVKM come from the germline V gene. The CDR3 is CASRGTGANEKLFF. The CDR3 region has the DNA TGTGCCAGCAGAGGGACAGGGGCTAATGAAAAACTGTTTTTT.

The table lists this clonotype with many counts. The chain has TRBV19 and TRBJ2-3; 8 bases line up with TRBD1. The CDR3 loop spans 14 amino acids. Trimming cost V 9 bases and J 3 bases; bases outside gene matches: 8. Germline assignment: CDR1 LNHDA and CDR2 SQIVND (reference sequence). In DNA, the CDR3 is TGTGCCAGCTCAGGGGGCGCTTGGACAGATACGCAGTATTTT. Its translation is CASSGGAWTDTQYF.

This clonotype occurred many times. This sequence joins TRBV7-2 and TRBJ2-5; a weak D match, TRBD2 (5 bases). Germline CDR1 is SGHTA and CDR2 is FQGNSA. The CDR3 contains 17 residues. Trimming took off 5 bases at V and 5 bases at J, with 24 bases between the two ends. As DNA, the CDR3 is TGTGCCAGCAGCCCATCGTTCCAGCGGATAGGCTGGGAGACCCAGTACTTC. Residues: CASSPSFQRIGWETQYF.

In its sample, this clonotype was seen a few times. V and J are TRBV11-2 and TRBJ2-5; 15 bases match TRBD2. Germline CDR1 reads SGHAT; CDR2 reads FQNNGV. The length of the CDR3 is 14 residues. After removal of 6 bases from V and 4 bases from J, the junction contained 0 bases not matched to a gene. CDR3: CASRGLAGGETQYF. In nucleotides, the CDR3 is TGTGCCAGCAGGGGACTAGCGGGAGGAGAGACCCAGTACTTC.

The chain links TRBV1 to TRBJ1-5. TRBV1 counts as a pseudogene. This CDR3 has 14 amino acids. The CDR3 DNA is TGCTACCAGCCATCAAAATATGGCAATCAGCCCCAGCATTTT. Residues: CYQPSKYGNQPQHF.

This clonotype appeared many times. V gene TRBV3-1 combines with J gene TRBJ1-6; no definite D call. The germline V and J ends were trimmed by 0 bases and 7 bases, with 10 bases remaining between them. The CDR3 has 15 residues. Germline V gene data show CDR1 as LGHDT and CDR2 as YNNKEL (reference sequence). The CDR3 loop reads CASSQDGQENSPLHF. In DNA form, the CDR3 reads TGTGCCAGCAGCCAAGATGGGCAGGAGAATTCACCCCTCCACTTT. Full variable domain (remainder filled in from reference TRBV3-1 and TRBJ1-6): DTAVSQTPKYLVTQMGNDKSIKCEQNLGHDTMYWYKQDSKKFLKIMFSYNNKELIINETVPNRFSPKSPDKAHLNLHINSLELGDSAVYFCASSQDGQENSPLHFGNGTRLTVT.

About this clonotype: A much larger clonotype is one base distant, so this may be a read error. The chain has TRBV28 and TRBJ1-2; D gene uncertain. Germline V gives CDR1 MDHEN, CDR2 SYDVKM. The CDR3 length is 11 residues. Written as DNA, the CDR3 is TGTGCCAGCACCGGTCTCGATGGCTGCACCTTC. Translating gives CASTGLDGCTF.

Many counts were recorded for this clonotype. The rearrangement links TRBV4-2 to TRBJ1-4; possibly TRBD1 for D (5 bases). V lost 2 bases and J 6 bases, leaving 16 bases between the germline ends. CDR3 size: 16 residues. Germline V gene sequence: CDR1 LGHNA, CDR2 YNFKEQ. The CDR3 nucleotides read TGTGCCAGCAGCCAACCCCAGGGTCCAGCCTATGAAAAACTGTTTTTT. It encodes CASSQPQGPAYEKLFF.

CDR3 nucleotides: TGTGCCTGGAGTGTACTTGGGGGGGGGGAGCTGTTTTTT. Amino acids: CAWSVLGGGELFF. The rearrangement uses TRBV30 and TRBJ2-2; tentatively, D is TRBD2 (6 bases). The CDR3 spans 13 residues. Germline-derived CDR1 and CDR2 are GTSNPN and SVGIG (reference sequence). Trimming cost V 0 bases and J 8 bases, with 10 bases left between them. The complete variable domain, with remaining parts taken from reference TRBV30 and TRBJ2-2, reads SQTIHQWPATLVQPVGSPLSLECTVEGTSNPNLYWYRQAAGRGLQLLFYSVGIGQISSEVPQNLSASRPQDRQFILSSKKLLLSDSGFYLCAWSVLGGGELFFGEGSRLTVL.

At least ten counts were recorded for this clonotype. V is TRBV2 and J is TRBJ2-7, with 7 bases aligning to TRBD2. The CDR3 contains 15 residues. V lost 4 bases, J lost 7 bases, and 13 bases stayed unmatched. Per germline, CDR1 SNHLY and CDR2 FYNNEI. DNA for the CDR3: TGTGCCAGCAGTGTTAGCGGGCCCCGGGCGGGGGAGCAGTACTTC. Encoded protein: CASSVSGPRAGEQYF.

This clonotype was recorded at least ten times. This rearrangement joins TRBV7-9 to TRBJ2-7; 8 bases are shared with TRBD2. V was pared by 2 bases and J by 7 bases, with 7 bases of the junction left unmatched. Per germline, CDR1 SEHNR and CDR2 FQNEAQ (reference sequence). The CDR3 sequence is 14 residues long. For the CDR3, the DNA is TGTGCCAGCAGCTTAACGGGAGGGCCGAAGGAGCAGTACTTC. This encodes CASSLTGGPKEQYF. The complete variable domain, with remaining parts taken from reference TRBV7-9 and TRBJ2-7, reads DTGVSQNPRHKITKRGQNVTFRCDPISEHNRLYWYRQTLGQGPEFLTYFQNEAQLEKSRLLSDRFSAERPKGSFSTLEIQRTEQGDSAMYLCASSLTGGPKEQYFGPGTRLTVT.

This chain links TRBV9 with TRBJ2-4, with D perhaps matching TRBD1 (6 bases). This CDR3 spans 14 amino acids. Per the germline V gene, CDR1 is SGDLS and CDR2 is YYNGEE. V lost 7 bases, J lost 9 bases, and 20 bases lay in between. The CDR3 loop reads CASSGGQPVSIQYF. CDR3 DNA: TGTGCCAGCTCGGGCGGACAGCCCGTGTCCATTCAGTACTTC. The complete variable domain, with remaining parts taken from reference TRBV9 and TRBJ2-4, reads DSGVTQTPKHLITATGQRVTLRCSPRSGDLSVYWYQQSLDQGLQFLIQYYNGEERAKGNILERFSAQQFPDLHSELNLSSLELGDSALYFCASSGGQPVSIQYFGAGTRLSVL.

This clonotype has a single count. A much larger clone is a single base away; this may be a read error. The chain uses TRBV27 and TRBJ1-2, with D perhaps matching TRBD1 (5 bases). The CDR3 sequence is 15 residues long. Germline V lookup: CDR1 MNHEY, CDR2 SMNVEV (reference sequence). V was cut by 0 bases and J by 5 bases, with 13 bases left in between. CDR3 DNA: TGTGCCAGCAGTTTATCGTCAGGGCCAGGATATGGCTACACCTTC. Amino acid sequence: CASSLSSGPGYGYTF.

This clonotype appeared many times. This chain links TRBV6-5 with TRBJ1-6; 10 positions agree with TRBD1. There are 14 residues in the CDR3. Germline CDR1 and CDR2: MNHEY and SVGAGI. V trimming: 6 bases; J trimming: 7 bases; junction bases outside the gene matches: 3. The CDR3, as DNA: TGTGCCAGCAGGTCGGGACAGGGGAATTCACCCCTCCACTTT. Translating gives CASRSGQGNSPLHF.

This clonotype was seen ten or more times. As DNA, the CDR3 is TGTGCCACCAAACCCGACGCTAGCGGCGTCCAAGAGACCCAGTACTTC. It yields the protein CATKPDASGVQETQYF. The chain has TRBV15 and TRBJ2-5; 7 positions agree with TRBD2. From germline, CDR1 is LNHNV and CDR2 YYDKDF (reference sequence). This CDR3 is built from 16 residues. V lost 7 bases and J lost 1; bases outside the gene matches: 12.

Of note for this clonotype: Possible read error: a much larger clone is one base away. The rearrangement links TRBV9 to TRBJ1-3; tentatively, D is TRBD1 (6 bases). The CDR3 runs 15 residues. CDR1 SGDLS and CDR2 YYNGEE come from the germline V gene. CDR3 DNA sequence: TGTGTCAGCAGCGAGGACAGCAACTCTGGAAACACCATATATTTT. Its protein is CVSSEDSNSGNTIYF.

This clonotype was observed at least ten times. The chain employs TRBV7-3 and TRBJ2-1; D is unclear. Deletions cut 6 bases from V and 5 bases from J, with 17 bases between. This CDR3 is built from 15 residues. Germline V gene sequence: CDR1 SGHTA, CDR2 FQGTGA. The CDR3 loop is CASSQNGLFDNEQFF. The DNA for the CDR3 is TGTGCCAGCAGTCAAAATGGCCTATTCGACAATGAGCAGTTCTTC.

In this sample, this clonotype turned up a few times. A much larger clone lies a single base off, so this may be a read error. The V and J genes are TRBV20-1 and TRBJ2-7, with 10 bases fitting TRBD2. V lost 2 bases to trimming and J lost 5 bases; unmatched junction nucleotides: 9. CDR1 is DFQATT and CDR2 is SNEGSKA in the germline V gene (reference sequence). The CDR3 sequence is 15 residues long. The CDR3 is CSARPSAGGRHEQYF. Here the CDR3 DNA reads TGCAGTGCTAGACCCTCAGCGGGAGGGAGGCACGAGCAGTACTTC.

A single count supports this clonotype. One base away lies a much larger clone, so this may be a sequencing read error. Because the CDR3 is missing its conserved closing phenylalanine or tryptophan, this is likely a read error. The chain joins TRBV18 to TRBJ2-7; D not resolved. Germline assignment: CDR1 KGHSH and CDR2 LQKENI. V shed 0 bases and J shed 7 bases, with 16 bases lying between them. The CDR3 runs to 15 residues. This CDR3 reads CASSPPGYGLGEQYL. The CDR3 nucleotides are TGTGCCAGCTCACCACCAGGCTACGGTCTCGGTGAGCAGTACCTC.

This clonotype ranks as medium-sized. V is TRBV28 and J is TRBJ2-1, with 9 bases identical to TRBD1. Germline V lookup: CDR1 MDHEN, CDR2 SYDVKM. Trimming at V came to 5 bases and at J to 3 bases, leaving 5 bases not matched to a gene. The CDR3 consists of 15 residues. The DNA for the CDR3 is TGTGCCAGCAGTCCGACGGGACAGGGCTACAATGAGCAGTTCTTC. Its translation: CASSPTGQGYNEQFF.

As concerns this clonotype: At one boundary the junction diverges from the germline segment, which might be a read error. V gene TRBV5-1 combines with J gene TRBJ2-1, with D possibly TRBD2 on 6 matching bases. The germline V gene has CDR1 SGHRS and CDR2 YFSETQ. This CDR3 comprises 15 residues. The DNA for the CDR3 is TGCGCCAGCAGCTTGTCGCCAGCGGGCTACGATGAGCGGTTCTTC. The encoded protein is CASSLSPAGYDERFF. Complete variable domain (other parts from reference TRBV5-1 and TRBJ2-1): KAGVTQTPRYLIKTRGQQVTLSCSPISGHRSVSWYQQTPGQGLQFLFEYFSETQRNKGNFPGRFSGRQFSNSRSEMNVSTLELGDSALYLCASSLSPAGYDERFFGPGTRLTVL.

This clonotype occurred many times. CDR3 region: CASSFLGQHQSSYEQYF. The CDR3 bases are TGCGCCAGCAGCTTTTTAGGGCAGCACCAGAGCTCCTACGAGCAGTACTTC. This rearrangement joins TRBV5-1 to TRBJ2-7; D is undetermined. Trimming pared 2 bases from V and 0 bases from J, leaving 18 bases between. The CDR3 is 17 amino acids. Germline CDR1 SGHRS, CDR2 YFSETQ.

To note about this clonotype: A much larger clone lies one base from this, so it may be a read error. Since no conserved phenylalanine or tryptophan closes the CDR3, a read error is the likely cause. V usage is TRBV3-1 and J usage is TRBJ2-2; 7 nucleotides agree with TRBD2. Losses at the gene ends were 1 base for V and 0 bases for J; bases not matched to a gene: 2. The CDR3 is 16 residues long. The germline V gene has CDR1 LGHDT and CDR2 YNNKEL (reference sequence). CDR3 coding DNA: TGTGCCAGCAGCCAAGTTGGGACTACGAACACCGGGGAGCTGTTTTGT. It yields the protein CASSQVGTTNTGELFC.

On this clonotype: A much larger clone differs by one base, so this may be a read error. The V gene is TRBV15, the J gene TRBJ1-3; D is unresolved. CDR1 is LNHNV and CDR2 is YYDKDF in the germline V gene (reference sequence). The CDR3 length is 15 residues. Trimming left V 1 base short and J 10 bases short, with 17 bases between. The CDR3 loop reads CATSRGGSVLETIYF. The CDR3, as DNA: TGTGCCACCAGCAGAGGTGGCAGTGTGCTTGAGACCATATATTTT.

The sample holds many counts of this clonotype. The CDR3 DNA is TGTGCCAGCAGCGTAGGGACTAGCGGGAGTTTAGATACGCAGTATTTT. Residues: CASSVGTSGSLDTQYF. The J gene is TRBJ2-3, the V gene TRBV9, with 13 positions matching TRBD2. Germline CDR1 is SGDLS and CDR2 is YYNGEE. With V trimmed by 0 bases and J by 5 bases, 3 bases remained unmatched. The CDR3 covers 16 residues.

Comment on this clonotype: Possible read error: a much larger clone is one base away. V and J are TRBV5-4 and TRBJ1-2; 8 bases line up with TRBD1. The junction had 18 bases not matched to a gene; V was cut back by 10 bases and J by 4 bases. This CDR3 has 16 amino acids. Per germline, CDR1 SGHNT and CDR2 YYREEE (reference sequence). This CDR3 reads CASYSMDRAEIYGYTF. CDR3 nucleotides: TGTGCCTCCTACTCCATGGACAGGGCCGAAATCTATGGCTACACCTTC.

There are many counts of this clonotype. The chain carries TRBV5-1 and TRBJ2-7; possible D gene TRBD1, 5 bases. The CDR3 length is 13 residues. Germline CDR1 and CDR2: SGHRS and YFSETQ. Deletions cut 0 bases from V and 4 bases from J, with 8 bases between. DNA for the CDR3: TGCGCCAGCAGCTTGGCCCACAGGTACGAGCAGTACTTC. Translation gives CASSLAHRYEQYF.

Concerning this clonotype: A much larger clone is a single base away; this may be a read error. This chain uses TRBV6-2 or TRBV6-3 with TRBJ2-7; D is unclear. The V end lost 2 bases, the J end lost 2 bases, and 10 bases lay between the germline ends. Germline V CDR1 and CDR2: MNHEY, SVGEGT. The CDR3 contains 14 residues. The CDR3 loop is CASSYRGPPYEQYF. CDR3 nucleotides: TGTGCCAGCAGTTACAGAGGACCGCCCTACGAGCAGTACTTC.

The table lists this clonotype with many counts. This chain connects TRBV10-3 to TRBJ1-2; D may be TRBD1 (5 bases). The germline CDR1 and CDR2 sequences are ENHRY and SYGVKD. This CDR3 spans 16 amino acids. Trimming cost V 6 bases and J 2 bases, with 19 bases left between them. CDR3 protein: CAIRTTRGGLNYGYTF. In DNA form, the CDR3 reads TGTGCCATCAGAACCACCCGGGGGGGATTAAACTATGGCTACACCTTC.

The sample holds many counts of this clonotype. The chain carries TRBV6-6 and TRBJ1-2, with 7 nucleotides matching TRBD1. There are 14 residues in the CDR3. Per germline, CDR1 MNHNY and CDR2 SVGAGI (reference sequence). V was clipped by 2 bases and J by 2 bases; unmatched bases: 2. The CDR3, as DNA: TGTGCCAGCAGTTACCGGGACAGCAACTATGGCTACACCTTC. Protein sequence: CASSYRDSNYGYTF.